This T cell receptor beta chain was found in a study of T cell responses to AZD1222 COVID-19 vaccine. Study results and limitations: White British ancestry dominated among donors, who included more females, and clonal diversity was possibly underestimated. Spike-specific TCRs gained breadth and depth after people received two AZD1222 doses.

Doses given second, at about 4 or about 12 weeks, were pooled. Generated by immunoSEQ multiplex PCR, the TCRdb table keeps only in-frame clones and is missing some. The table includes over 65,000 clones, 89% detected once. Note on this clone: What it binds is unknown.

Trimming took 7 bases from V and 10 from J, leaving 16 bases between them. The CDR3 consists of 12 residues. The TCR sequence derives from an adult who received the AZD1222 COVID-19 vaccine. The rearrangement links TRBV12-3 or TRBV12-4 to TRBJ1-1; D not resolved. Sequences were derived from peripheral blood, sampled 28 days after the second AZD1222 dose. The CDR3 is CASTLRGNGAFF. The CDR3 DNA is TGTGCCAGCACACTACGGGGAAATGGAGCTTTCTTT.